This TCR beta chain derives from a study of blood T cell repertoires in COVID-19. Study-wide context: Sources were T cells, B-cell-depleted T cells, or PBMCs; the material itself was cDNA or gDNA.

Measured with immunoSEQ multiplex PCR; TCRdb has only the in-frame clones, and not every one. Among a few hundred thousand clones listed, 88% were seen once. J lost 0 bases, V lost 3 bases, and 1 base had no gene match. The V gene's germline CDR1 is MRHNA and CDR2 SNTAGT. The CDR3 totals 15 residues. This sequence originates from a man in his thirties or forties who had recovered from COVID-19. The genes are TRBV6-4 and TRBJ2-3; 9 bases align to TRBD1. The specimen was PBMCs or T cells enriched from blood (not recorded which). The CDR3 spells CASSDGTGSTDTQYF. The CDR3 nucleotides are TGTGCCAGCAGTGATGGGACAGGGAGCACAGATACGCAGTATTTT.